A selection of T cell receptor beta chains follows, all from one sample in a study of blood T cell repertoires in COVID-19. Here immunoSEQ multiplex PCR was the method, and the copy in TCRdb shows in-frame clones only, minus some. The top ten clones hold around 10% of a sample with 150,000 to 160,000 clones, 65% to 90% of them seen once. The sequencing sample was made of peripheral blood. These receptors all stem from a woman in her fifties or sixties with COVID-19, enrolled during active disease. Both conserved end residues are part of each CDR3. Fields, in order: CDR3 DNA, CDR3 protein, J gene, V gene, clone size, D gene. The D gene is left open where the match is weak. Clone size is not always given. Where it is, it says once, few, many or a class for expanded clones.

DNA: TGTGCCAGCAGCTTAAGGAGGGCGGGAGGGCAGACAGATACGCAGTATTTT; CDR3: CASSLRRAGGQTDTQYF; J: TRBJ2-3; V: TRBV5-4; size: .; D: TRBD2
DNA: TGTGCCAGCAGCCAAGTAGGGGGCGTCTATGGCTACACCTTC; CDR3: CASSQVGGVYGYTF; J: TRBJ1-2; V: TRBV14; size: .; D: TRBD1
DNA: TGTGCCAGCAGTGAACCATCAGGGTCGGGAGGGATCTCTGGGGCCAACGTCCTGACTTTC; CDR3: CASSEPSGSGGISGANVLTF; J: TRBJ2-6; V: TRBV2; size: .; D: TRBD2
DNA: TGTGCCAGCAGCTTGGAGGTCAGGGCTAACTATGGCTACACCTTC; CDR3: CASSLEVRANYGYTF; J: TRBJ1-2; V: TRBV5-8; size: .; D: .
DNA: TGTGCCAGCTCACCACAGCAGGGGAATGGCTACACCTTC; CDR3: CASSPQQGNGYTF; J: TRBJ1-2; V: TRBV18; size: .; D: .
DNA: TGTGCCTGGAGTGTACAACCACTCGCGAGTAGCGATGAGCAGTTCTTC; CDR3: CAWSVQPLASSDEQFF; J: TRBJ2-1; V: TRBV30; size: once; D: .
DNA: TGCGCCAGCAGCCCTGCCGAGGGCTGGGAGACCCAGTACTTC; CDR3: CASSPAEGWETQYF; J: TRBJ2-5; V: TRBV5-1; size: .; D: .
DNA: TGTGCCAGCAGACCTGGTCCGGGGGTCCGGGAGCAGTTCTTC; CDR3: CASRPGPGVREQFF; J: TRBJ2-1; V: TRBV7-3; size: .; D: .
DNA: TGTGCCAGTAGCGACAGGGGCGCAGATACGCAGTATTTT; CDR3: CASSDRGADTQYF; J: TRBJ2-3; V: TRBV19; size: .; D: TRBD1
DNA: TGTGCTAGTGGCTCCGACAGAGTCGGACAGCCCCAGCATTTT; CDR3: CASGSDRVGQPQHF; J: TRBJ1-5; V: TRBV12-5; size: few; D: .
DNA: TGTGCCAGCAGGGGACAGGGTCATATCAGTGGCTACACCTTC; CDR3: CASRGQGHISGYTF; J: TRBJ1-2; V: TRBV6-5; size: .; D: TRBD1
DNA: TGTGCCACCAGTGCCCCGACAGGGAGCGGAGAGCAGTTCTTC; CDR3: CATSAPTGSGEQFF; J: TRBJ2-1; V: TRBV24-1; size: once; D: TRBD1
DNA: TGTGCCAGCAGCGTGACTGGGACTGAGTGGACTGAAGCTTTCTTT; CDR3: CASSVTGTEWTEAFF; J: TRBJ1-1; V: TRBV9; size: few; D: .
DNA: TGTGCCAGCAGCTCCCTACAGGGCAACTCTGGAAACACCATATATTTT; CDR3: CASSSLQGNSGNTIYF; J: TRBJ1-3; V: TRBV5-6; size: .; D: .
DNA: TGTGCCCGCAGGCGGGCTGATGGCTACACCTTC; CDR3: CARRRADGYTF; J: TRBJ1-2; V: TRBV30; size: .; D: .
DNA: TGCAGCGTTGTTTACAGCGGGCGGAATAGCCAGGAGCAGTTCTTC; CDR3: CSVVYSGRNSQEQFF; J: TRBJ2-1; V: TRBV29-1; size: .; D: .
DNA: TGTGCCAGCTCAGACATGACGGGACAGATGAACACTGAAGCTTTCTTT; CDR3: CASSDMTGQMNTEAFF; J: TRBJ1-1; V: TRBV18; size: few; D: TRBD1
DNA: TGTGCCATCACTCAGACAGGGAAGAATTCACCCCTCCACTTT; CDR3: CAITQTGKNSPLHF; J: TRBJ1-6; V: TRBV10-3; size: .; D: TRBD1
DNA: TGCGCCAGCAGCTTGTCGGGGACAGATACGCAGTATTTT; CDR3: CASSLSGTDTQYF; J: TRBJ2-3; V: TRBV5-1; size: .; D: .
DNA: TGTGCCAGCAGCGACAGATCTACTGAAGCTTTCTTT; CDR3: CASSDRSTEAFF; J: TRBJ1-1; V: TRBV28; size: .; D: .
DNA: TGTGCCAGCAGCCAGGCTAGCGGGAAATACGAGCAGTACTTC; CDR3: CASSQASGKYEQYF; J: TRBJ2-7; V: TRBV14; size: .; D: TRBD2
DNA: TGTGCCAGCAGCCCGGACAGGATTGCAACTAATGAAAAACTGTTTTTT; CDR3: CASSPDRIATNEKLFF; J: TRBJ1-4; V: TRBV7-2; size: .; D: TRBD1
DNA: TGTGCCAGCAGCTGGACAGGGCGAGCTGCTGAAGCTTTCTTT; CDR3: CASSWTGRAAEAFF; J: TRBJ1-1; V: TRBV7-9; size: .; D: TRBD1
DNA: TGTGCCAGCAGCCCCCAGACCTACGAGCAGTACTTC; CDR3: CASSPQTYEQYF; J: TRBJ2-7; V: TRBV28; size: .; D: .
DNA: TGTGCCAGCAGCTTAACCGGGTTTACCGGGGAGCTGTTTTTT; CDR3: CASSLTGFTGELFF; J: TRBJ2-2; V: TRBV11-3; size: many; D: .
DNA: TGTGCCAGCACCCTTAGGGCTAGCGTTTCCGGGGAGCTGTTTTTT; CDR3: CASTLRASVSGELFF; J: TRBJ2-2; V: TRBV2; size: .; D: .
DNA: TGTGCCAGCAGCGTAGACTGGACAGGGGCCTATGGCTACACCTTC; CDR3: CASSVDWTGAYGYTF; J: TRBJ1-2; V: TRBV9; size: .; D: TRBD1
DNA: TGTGCCAGCAGTGAAGACTACTCCAGCACAGATACGCAGTATTTT; CDR3: CASSEDYSSTDTQYF; J: TRBJ2-3; V: TRBV2; size: .; D: .
DNA: TGCGCCAGCAGTGTACAGGGAACATTGCCAAGTAACTATGGCTACACCTTC; CDR3: CASSVQGTLPSNYGYTF; J: TRBJ1-2; V: TRBV10-2; size: few; D: .
DNA: TGTGCCAGCAGCTCTCGTGCGGGCCAAAATGAGCAGTTCTTC; CDR3: CASSSRAGQNEQFF; J: TRBJ2-1; V: TRBV11-2; size: few; D: .
DNA: TGCGCCAGCAGCTTCTTCGTGACTGATGGCTACACCTTC; CDR3: CASSFFVTDGYTF; J: TRBJ1-2; V: TRBV5-1; size: .; D: .
DNA: TGTGCCAGCAGCCAAGCGAGAGGGACAGGGGGGGTAAAACTGTTTTTT; CDR3: CASSQARGTGGVKLFF; J: TRBJ1-4; V: TRBV14; size: .; D: TRBD1
DNA: TGTGCCAGCAGCCAAAGGGAGCTGAAACTGTTTTTT; CDR3: CASSQRELKLFF; J: TRBJ1-4; V: TRBV3-1/TRBV3-2; size: .; D: .
DNA: TGTGCCAGCAGTTACGGGTCTAGGAGGGCCGGGGAGCTGTTTTTT; CDR3: CASSYGSRRAGELFF; J: TRBJ2-2; V: TRBV6-5; size: .; D: .
DNA: TGTGCCTGGTGGGACAGGGGCAGGTATGGCTACACCTTC; CDR3: CAWWDRGRYGYTF; J: TRBJ1-2; V: TRBV30; size: once; D: TRBD1
DNA: TGTGCCAGCAGCCAAGATCCAGAGGGCGGCTCTAACTATGGCTACACCTTC; CDR3: CASSQDPEGGSNYGYTF; J: TRBJ1-2; V: TRBV3-1/TRBV3-2; size: .; D: .
DNA: TGTGCCAGCTCACCACAAGGGACAAGGCCTTCGGGCTACACCTTC; CDR3: CASSPQGTRPSGYTF; J: TRBJ1-2; V: TRBV18; size: .; D: .
DNA: TGTGCCAGCAGCACCGACAGGGACTATGGCTACACCTTC; CDR3: CASSTDRDYGYTF; J: TRBJ1-2; V: TRBV2; size: .; D: TRBD1
DNA: TGTGCCAGCAGTTACTCCTGGACAGGGGAAAACACTGAAGCTTTCTTT; CDR3: CASSYSWTGENTEAFF; J: TRBJ1-1; V: TRBV6-5; size: .; D: TRBD1
DNA: TGTGCCAGCAGCGTAGGGGCAGGGGCCTACAATGAGCAGTTCTTC; CDR3: CASSVGAGAYNEQFF; J: TRBJ2-1; V: TRBV9; size: .; D: .
DNA: TGTGCCAGCAGCCAACCTCTTGACAGGCCGGTGTATGGCTACACCTTC; CDR3: CASSQPLDRPVYGYTF; J: TRBJ1-2; V: TRBV4-2; size: few; D: .
DNA: TGTGCCAGCAGTTTAGGAGGGATCCATGAGCAGTTCTTC; CDR3: CASSLGGIHEQFF; J: TRBJ2-1; V: TRBV27; size: few; D: .
DNA: TGTGCCAGCGGCCTTAGCGGGAGGGACGAGAATGAGCAGTTCTTC; CDR3: CASGLSGRDENEQFF; J: TRBJ2-1; V: TRBV11-1; size: .; D: TRBD2
DNA: TGTGCCAGCAGCAGCCTGGGGGGGGGTAAGTATGGCTACACCTTC; CDR3: CASSSLGGGKYGYTF; J: TRBJ1-2; V: TRBV6-5; size: .; D: .
DNA: TGTGCCAGCTCCTCCGGGACAGGGTCTGAAGCTTTCTTT; CDR3: CASSSGTGSEAFF; J: TRBJ1-1; V: TRBV18; size: few; D: TRBD1
DNA: TGTGCCAGCAGCCAAAACGGGGGGAGCTCCTACAATGAGCAGTTCTTC; CDR3: CASSQNGGSSYNEQFF; J: TRBJ2-1; V: TRBV14; size: .; D: TRBD2
DNA: TGCGCCAGCAGCCGGGAGAGAGGGGCCTCCTACGAGCAGTACTTC; CDR3: CASSRERGASYEQYF; J: TRBJ2-7; V: TRBV5-1; size: .; D: .
DNA: TGTGCCAGCAGGGGGACAATTAATGAGCAGTTCTTC; CDR3: CASRGTINEQFF; J: TRBJ2-1; V: TRBV6-6; size: .; D: .
DNA: TGTGCCAGCAGTTCACAGGGGTTACCGGGGGAGACCCAGTACTTC; CDR3: CASSSQGLPGETQYF; J: TRBJ2-5; V: TRBV6-6; size: .; D: TRBD1
DNA: TGTGCCAGCAGCTTATTAGCGGGGAGCTCCTACGAGCAGTACTTC; CDR3: CASSLLAGSSYEQYF; J: TRBJ2-7; V: TRBV7-9; size: .; D: TRBD2
DNA: TGTGCCAGCTCACTGACAGGGGGCGACGGAAACAATGAGCAGTTCTTC; CDR3: CASSLTGGDGNNEQFF; J: TRBJ2-1; V: TRBV18; size: .; D: TRBD1
DNA: TGTGCCAGCCGGGACATCTCTGGGGCCAACGTCCTGACTTTC; CDR3: CASRDISGANVLTF; J: TRBJ2-6; V: TRBV19; size: .; D: .